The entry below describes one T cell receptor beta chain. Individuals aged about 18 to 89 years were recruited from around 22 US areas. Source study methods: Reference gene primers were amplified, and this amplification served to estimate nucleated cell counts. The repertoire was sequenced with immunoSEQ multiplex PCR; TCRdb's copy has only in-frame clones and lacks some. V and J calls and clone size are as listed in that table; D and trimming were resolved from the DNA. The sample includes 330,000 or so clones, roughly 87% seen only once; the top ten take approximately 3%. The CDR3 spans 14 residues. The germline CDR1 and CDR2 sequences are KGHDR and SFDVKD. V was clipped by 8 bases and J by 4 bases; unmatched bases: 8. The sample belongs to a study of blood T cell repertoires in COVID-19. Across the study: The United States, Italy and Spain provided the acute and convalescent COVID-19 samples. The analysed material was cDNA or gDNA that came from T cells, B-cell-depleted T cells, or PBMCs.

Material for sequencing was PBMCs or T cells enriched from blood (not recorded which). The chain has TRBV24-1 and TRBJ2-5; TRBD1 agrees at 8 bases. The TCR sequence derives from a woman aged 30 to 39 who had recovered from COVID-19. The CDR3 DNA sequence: TGTGCCACCACTTGGACAGGGAGGACAGAGACCCAGTACTTC. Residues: CATTWTGRTETQYF.